The rows below give T cell receptor beta chains drawn from one sample of a study of blood T cell repertoires in COVID-19. The assay was immunoSEQ multiplex PCR, and TCRdb's table has in-frame clones only and misses some. The sample yields about 440,000 clones, 90% seen once. The sequenced material came from PBMCs or T cells enriched from blood (not recorded which). The receptors were sampled from a man between 18 and 35 years old who had recovered from COVID-19. Each CDR3 is given with its conserved first and last residue. D genes are given only for firm matches.

D: -; V: TRBV3-1/TRBV3-2; J: TRBJ1-3; CDR3: CASSPPPGGGLGNTIYF; DNA: TGTGCCAGCAGCCCACCTCCGGGCGGGGGCCTCGGAAACACCATATATTTT
D: -; V: TRBV5-1; J: TRBJ1-1; CDR3: CASSLRLLTGSDTEAFF; DNA: TGCGCCAGCAGCTTGAGGTTGTTGACAGGATCGGACACTGAAGCTTTCTTT
D: TRBD1; V: TRBV7-8; J: TRBJ1-5; CDR3: CASSPGTGVQPQHF; DNA: TGTGCCAGCAGTCCCGGGACAGGGGTTCAGCCCCAGCATTTT
D: -; V: TRBV28; J: TRBJ1-2; CDR3: CASSSENYGYTF; DNA: TGTGCCAGCAGTTCCGAGAACTATGGCTACACCTTC
D: TRBD1; V: TRBV28; J: TRBJ2-1; CDR3: CASRQGASYNEQFF; DNA: TGTGCCAGCAGACAGGGGGCATCCTACAATGAGCAGTTCTTC
D: -; V: TRBV7-9; J: TRBJ2-5; CDR3: CASSLARGEGTQYF; DNA: TGTGCCAGCAGCTTAGCCCGGGGAGAAGGGACCCAGTACTTC
D: TRBD1; V: TRBV5-5; J: TRBJ2-5; CDR3: CASSLKQGATETQYF; DNA: TGTGCCAGCAGCCTAAAACAGGGGGCAACAGAGACCCAGTACTTC
D: -; V: TRBV7-9; J: TRBJ2-3; CDR3: CASSPDSSSDTQYF; DNA: TGTGCCAGCAGCCCGGACTCCTCTTCGGATACGCAGTATTTT
D: -; V: TRBV28; J: TRBJ1-6; CDR3: CASRTGSSYNSPLHF; DNA: TGTGCCAGCAGGACAGGAAGCTCCTATAATTCACCCCTCCACTTT
D: TRBD2; V: TRBV11-1; J: TRBJ2-1; CDR3: CASSPRLAGLFF; DNA: TGTGCCAGCAGCCCTAGACTAGCGGGGCTGTTCTTC
D: TRBD1; V: TRBV4-1; J: TRBJ1-2; CDR3: CASSQDPTGMVTF; DNA: TGCGCCAGCAGCCAAGATCCGACAGGGATGGTCACCTTC
D: -; V: TRBV5-5; J: TRBJ1-5; CDR3: CASSPRQELWNQPQHF; DNA: TGTGCCAGCAGCCCAAGACAGGAGTTATGGAATCAGCCCCAGCATTTT
D: TRBD1; V: TRBV29-1; J: TRBJ1-1; CDR3: CSVNRGTEAFF; DNA: TGCAGCGTTAACAGGGGCACTGAAGCTTTCTTT
D: TRBD2; V: TRBV19; J: TRBJ2-5; CDR3: CASSTASGQETQYF; DNA: TGTGCCAGTAGTACCGCTAGCGGACAAGAGACCCAGTACTTC
D: TRBD1; V: TRBV30; J: TRBJ2-1; CDR3: CACTGAGEQFF; DNA: TGTGCCTGTACAGGGGCCGGTGAGCAGTTCTTC
D: TRBD1; V: TRBV28; J: TRBJ1-2; CDR3: CASRYDRVHYGYTF; DNA: TGTGCCAGCAGGTACGACAGGGTACACTATGGCTACACCTTC
D: TRBD2; V: TRBV18; J: TRBJ2-5; CDR3: CASSPPGETSLEETQYF; DNA: TGTGCCAGCTCACCACCCGGGGAGACTAGCCTTGAAGAGACCCAGTACTTC
D: -; V: TRBV6-5; J: TRBJ1-4; CDR3: CASPWTLNEKLFF; DNA: TGTGCCAGCCCCTGGACTCTAAATGAAAAACTGTTTTTT
D: -; V: TRBV6-5; J: TRBJ2-7; CDR3: CASSLDLGEQYF; DNA: TGTGCCAGCAGCCTCGACTTGGGCGAGCAGTACTTC
D: TRBD2; V: TRBV11-2; J: TRBJ2-3; CDR3: CASSLSSGNTQYF; DNA: TGTGCCAGCAGCTTATCTAGCGGAAATACGCAGTATTTT
D: -; V: TRBV27; J: TRBJ1-5; CDR3: CASSLKGSNQPQHF; DNA: TGTGCCAGCAGCCTGAAGGGGTCGAATCAGCCCCAGCATTTT
D: TRBD1; V: TRBV19; J: TRBJ1-2; CDR3: CASSTGQGLGGYTF; DNA: TGTGCCAGCTCGACGGGACAGGGGCTTGGTGGCTACACCTTC
D: TRBD2; V: TRBV20-1; J: TRBJ2-1; CDR3: CSASNSGGGHEQFF; DNA: TGCAGTGCTAGTAACAGCGGGGGGGGCCATGAGCAGTTCTTC
D: -; V: TRBV28; J: TRBJ1-1; CDR3: CASLRLLNTEAFF; DNA: TGTGCCAGCCTAAGACTCTTGAACACTGAAGCTTTCTTT